One sample yielded the 9 T cell receptor beta chains listed below, sequenced in a study of control samples from healthy donors and cancer patients. Some clones are missing from TCRdb's copy, which holds only in-frame ones; the method was immunoSEQ multiplex PCR. Seen here are about 180,000 clones, 90% to 95% observed once, and the top ten hold about 1.4%. The sample taken for sequencing was blood. All receptors come from a man aged 25 to 45 in good health.

The chain is built from TRBV7-2 and TRBJ2-7; a possible D gene is TRBD2 (6 bases). The CDR3 loop spans 15 amino acids. With 8 bases removed from V and 1 base from J, the gap between germline ends came to 18 bases. Germline CDR1 reads SGHTA; CDR2 reads FQGNSA. CDR3 protein: CASALGVAVSYEQYF. The CDR3 DNA is TGTGCCAGCGCCCTAGGAGTAGCGGTGTCCTACGAGCAGTACTTC.

This rearrangement joins TRBV21-1 to TRBJ2-7; the table gives TRBD1 as D, unverified against the DNA. TRBV21-1 is labeled a pseudogene. The CDR3 sequence is 11 residues long. The CDR3 sequence is CASSGQAEQYF. The CDR3, as DNA: TGTGCCAGCAGCGGACAGGCTGAGCAGTACTTC.

The chain combines TRBV9 with TRBJ2-1; D possibly corresponds to TRBD2 (6 bases). Germline assignment: CDR1 SGDLS and CDR2 YYNGEE. The V gene lost 3 bases and the J gene lost 7 bases, with 11 bases spanning the gap. The length of the CDR3 is 13 residues. This chain's CDR3 is CASSGLGRNEQFF. CDR3 bases: TGTGCCAGCAGCGGACTAGGTAGGAATGAGCAGTTCTTC.

This clone was seen a single time. This chain connects TRBV5-1 to TRBJ2-7; maybe TRBD1 (5 bases). The CDR3 is 13 amino acids. The V end lost 0 bases, the J end lost 4 bases, and 8 bases lay between the germline ends. Germline CDR1 SGHRS, CDR2 YFSETQ. The chain's CDR3 is CASSLEGKYEQYF. CDR3 in DNA: TGCGCCAGCAGCTTGGAGGGGAAATACGAGCAGTACTTC.

This sequence joins TRBV24-1 and TRBJ2-1, with 12 nucleotides matching TRBD1. The CDR3 sequence is 15 residues long. Germline V CDR1 and CDR2: KGHDR, SFDVKD. With 3 bases clipped from V and 9 bases from J, the junction kept 5 bases outside the gene matches. CDR3 amino acids: CATSDAGQGAGEQFF. CDR3 in DNA: TGTGCCACCAGTGATGCGGGACAGGGGGCTGGTGAGCAGTTCTTC.

The V gene is TRBV19, the J gene TRBJ2-1, with D maybe TRBD2 (6 bases). The CDR3 is made up of 21 amino acids. With 3 bases removed from V and 0 bases from J, the gap between germline ends came to 27 bases. CDR1 and CDR2 (germline): LNHDA, SQIVND (reference sequence). The CDR3 DNA reads as TGTGCCAGTAGTATCGAGGGTGGTCTAGCCAGCTCCGGGAGCTCCTACAATGAGCAGTTCTTC. It codes for CASSIEGGLASSGSSYNEQFF.

The rearrangement joins TRBV5-1 to TRBJ1-3; tentative D call: TRBD1 (5 bases). V was pared by 5 bases and J by 0 bases, with 9 bases between. Germline CDR1 is SGHRS and CDR2 is YFSETQ. The CDR3 extends over 14 amino acids. The CDR3 region is CASRAGNSGNTIYF. CDR3 coding DNA: TGCGCCAGCAGAGCAGGGAACTCTGGAAACACCATATATTTT.

V gene TRBV19 combines with J gene TRBJ2-2; 7 nucleotides line up with TRBD1. V shed 7 bases, J shed 4 bases, and the junction held 6 bases outside the gene matches. Looked up from germline, CDR1 is LNHDA and CDR2 is SQIVND (reference sequence). This CDR3 spans 14 amino acids. CDR3 DNA: TGTGCCAGTACTAGGGGGCAGCCCACCGGGGAGCTGTTTTTT. Its protein is CASTRGQPTGELFF.

V gene TRBV6-1 combines with J gene TRBJ1-2; 9 nucleotides align to TRBD1. The germline V gene encodes CDR1 MNHNS and CDR2 SASEGT. The V segment lost 0 bases and the J segment 8 bases; nucleotides outside the gene matches: 7. This CDR3 is 15 amino acids long. The CDR3: CASSEAGQGTWGYTF. The CDR3 DNA follows: TGTGCCAGCAGTGAAGCGGGACAGGGTACGTGGGGCTACACCTTC.